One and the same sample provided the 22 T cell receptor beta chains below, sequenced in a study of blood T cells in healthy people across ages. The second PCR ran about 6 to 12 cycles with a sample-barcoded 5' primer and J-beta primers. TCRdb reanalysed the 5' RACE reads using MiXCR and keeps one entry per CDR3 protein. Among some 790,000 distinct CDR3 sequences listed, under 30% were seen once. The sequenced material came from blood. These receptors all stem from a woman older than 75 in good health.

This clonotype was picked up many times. This chain's CDR3 is CASSARLVQETQYF. CDR3 DNA sequence: TGTGCCAGCAGTGCGAGACTAGTACAAGAGACCCAGTACTTC. V and J are TRBV25-1 and TRBJ2-5; D might be TRBD2 (6 bases). Germline V gives CDR1 MGHDK, CDR2 SYGVNS. This CDR3 spans 14 amino acids. V was shortened by 4 bases and J by 2 bases, with 11 bases between the two germline ends.

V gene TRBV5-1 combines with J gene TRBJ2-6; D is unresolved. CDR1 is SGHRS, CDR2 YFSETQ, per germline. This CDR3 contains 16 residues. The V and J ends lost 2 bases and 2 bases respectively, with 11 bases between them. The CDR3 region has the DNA TGCGCCAGCAGCTTCTTGCTGGGGACTGGGGCCAACGTCCTGACTTTC. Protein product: CASSFLLGTGANVLTF.

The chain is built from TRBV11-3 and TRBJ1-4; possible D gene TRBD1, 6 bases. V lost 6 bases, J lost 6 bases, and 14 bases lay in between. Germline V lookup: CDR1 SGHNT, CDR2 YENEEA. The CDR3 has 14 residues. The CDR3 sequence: CASSKRTDHEKLFF. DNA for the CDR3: TGTGCCAGCAGTAAGAGGACAGACCATGAAAAACTGTTTTTT.

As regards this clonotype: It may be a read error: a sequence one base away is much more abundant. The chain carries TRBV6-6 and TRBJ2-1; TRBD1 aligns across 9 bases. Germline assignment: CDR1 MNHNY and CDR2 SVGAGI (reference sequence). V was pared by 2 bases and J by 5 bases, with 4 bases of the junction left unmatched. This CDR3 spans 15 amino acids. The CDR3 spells CASSYGGQGHNEQFF. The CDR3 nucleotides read TGTGCCAGCAGTTACGGGGGACAGGGCCACAATGAGCAGTTCTTC.

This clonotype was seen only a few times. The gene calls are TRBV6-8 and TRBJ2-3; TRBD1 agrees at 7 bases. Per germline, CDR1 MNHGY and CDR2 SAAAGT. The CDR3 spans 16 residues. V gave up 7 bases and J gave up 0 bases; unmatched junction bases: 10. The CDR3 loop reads CASILQGTTSTDTQYF. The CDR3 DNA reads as TGTGCCAGCATTTTACAGGGGACGACTAGCACAGATACGCAGTATTTT.

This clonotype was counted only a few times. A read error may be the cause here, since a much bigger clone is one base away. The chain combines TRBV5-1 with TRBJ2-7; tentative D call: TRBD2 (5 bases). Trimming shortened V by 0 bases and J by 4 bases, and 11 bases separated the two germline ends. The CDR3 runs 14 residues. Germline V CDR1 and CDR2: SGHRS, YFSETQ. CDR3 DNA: TGCGCCAGCAGCTTGGATCCCTCGGGATACGAGCAGTACTTC. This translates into CASSLDPSGYEQYF.

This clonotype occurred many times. The CDR3 DNA reads TGTGCCAGCAGCTTAGAGCAAGCGGGGGGCCTCACAGATACGCAGTATTTT. Translating it yields CASSLEQAGGLTDTQYF. The V gene is TRBV11-2, the J gene TRBJ2-3, with 9 bases fitting TRBD2. From germline, CDR1 is SGHAT and CDR2 FQNNGV. This CDR3 is built from 17 residues. Trimming cost V 0 bases and J 2 bases; bases outside gene matches: 6. Full variable domain (outside the CDR3, taken from reference TRBV11-2 and TRBJ2-3): EAGVAQSPRYKIIEKRQSVAFWCNPISGHATLYWYQQILGQGPKLLIQFQNNGVVDDSQLPKDRFSAERLKGVDSTLKIQPAKLEDSAVYLCASSLEQAGGLTDTQYFGPGTRLTVL.

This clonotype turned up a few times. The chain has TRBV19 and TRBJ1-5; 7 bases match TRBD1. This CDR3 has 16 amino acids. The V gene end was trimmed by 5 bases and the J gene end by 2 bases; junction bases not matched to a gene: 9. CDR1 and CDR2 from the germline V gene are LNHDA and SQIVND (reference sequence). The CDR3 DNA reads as TGTGCCAGTAGTGCGACAGGGACTCTTGGCAATCAGCCCCAGCATTTT. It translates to CASSATGTLGNQPQHF.

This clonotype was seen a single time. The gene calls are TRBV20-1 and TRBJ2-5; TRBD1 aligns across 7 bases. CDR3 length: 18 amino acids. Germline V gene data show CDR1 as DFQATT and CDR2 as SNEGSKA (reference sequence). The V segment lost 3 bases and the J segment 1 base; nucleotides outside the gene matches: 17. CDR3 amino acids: CSASPRLPLSGGQETQYF. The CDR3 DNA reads TGCAGTGCTAGTCCTCGCCTGCCTTTGTCAGGGGGCCAAGAGACCCAGTACTTC.

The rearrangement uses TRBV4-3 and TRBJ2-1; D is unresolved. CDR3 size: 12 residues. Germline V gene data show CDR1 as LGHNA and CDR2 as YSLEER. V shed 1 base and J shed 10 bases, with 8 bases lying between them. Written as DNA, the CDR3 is TGCGCCAGCAGCCAAGTCAATGCCGAGCAGTTCTTC. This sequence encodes CASSQVNAEQFF.

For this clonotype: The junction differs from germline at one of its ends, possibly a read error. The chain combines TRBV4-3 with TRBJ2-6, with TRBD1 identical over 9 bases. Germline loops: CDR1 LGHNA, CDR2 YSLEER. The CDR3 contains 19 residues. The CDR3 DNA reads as TGCGCCAGCAGCCAAGATATTTCACAGGGGGCCTCTGGGGCCAACGTCCGGACTTTC. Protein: CASSQDISQGASGANVRTF.

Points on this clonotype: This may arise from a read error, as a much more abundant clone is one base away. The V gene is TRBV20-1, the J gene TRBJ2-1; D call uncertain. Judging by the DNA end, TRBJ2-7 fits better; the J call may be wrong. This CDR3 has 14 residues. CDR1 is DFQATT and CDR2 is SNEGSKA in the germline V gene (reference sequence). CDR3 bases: TGCAGTGCTAGGGTACAGAGATCCTACAATGAGCAGTACTTC. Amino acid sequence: CSARVQRSYNEQYF.

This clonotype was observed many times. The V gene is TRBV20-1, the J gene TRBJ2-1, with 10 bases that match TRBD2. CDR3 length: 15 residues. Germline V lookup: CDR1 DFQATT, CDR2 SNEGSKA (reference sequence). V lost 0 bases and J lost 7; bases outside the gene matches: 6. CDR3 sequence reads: CSARDRIAGGNEQFF. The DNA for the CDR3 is TGCAGTGCTAGAGATCGAATAGCGGGGGGAAATGAGCAGTTCTTC.

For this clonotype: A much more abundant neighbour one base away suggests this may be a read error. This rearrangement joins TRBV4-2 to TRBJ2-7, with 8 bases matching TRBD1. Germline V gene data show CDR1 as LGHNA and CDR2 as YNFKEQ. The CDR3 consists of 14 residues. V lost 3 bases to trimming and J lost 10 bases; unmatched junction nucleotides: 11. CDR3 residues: CASSHRTGREAQYF. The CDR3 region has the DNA TGTGCCAGCAGCCACCGGACAGGGAGAGAGGCCCAGTACTTC.

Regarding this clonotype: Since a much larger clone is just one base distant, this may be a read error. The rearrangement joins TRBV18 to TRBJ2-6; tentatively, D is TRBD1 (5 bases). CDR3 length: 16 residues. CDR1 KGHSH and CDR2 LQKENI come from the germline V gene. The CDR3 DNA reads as TGTGCCAGCTCACCTAGGCGGCTCTCTGGGGCCAACGTCCGGACTTTC. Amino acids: CASSPRRLSGANVRTF.

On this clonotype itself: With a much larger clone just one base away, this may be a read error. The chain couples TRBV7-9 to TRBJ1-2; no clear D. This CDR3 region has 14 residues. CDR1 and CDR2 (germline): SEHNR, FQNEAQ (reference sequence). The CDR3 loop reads CSSSFDPANYGYTF. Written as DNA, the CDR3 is TGTTCCAGCAGCTTCGATCCGGCAAACTATGGCTACACCTTC.

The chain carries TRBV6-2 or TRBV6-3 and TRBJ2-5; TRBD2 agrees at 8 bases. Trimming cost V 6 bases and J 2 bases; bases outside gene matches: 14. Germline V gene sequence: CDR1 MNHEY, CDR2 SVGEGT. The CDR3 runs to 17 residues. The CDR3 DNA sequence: TGTGCCAGCAGGAGGCGGGGGGCCGGTCCTATACAAGAGACCCAGTACTTC. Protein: CASRRRGAGPIQETQYF.

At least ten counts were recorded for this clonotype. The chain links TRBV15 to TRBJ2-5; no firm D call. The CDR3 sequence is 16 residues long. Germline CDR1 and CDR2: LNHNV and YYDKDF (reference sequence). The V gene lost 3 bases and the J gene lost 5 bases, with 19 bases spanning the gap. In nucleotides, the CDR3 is TGTGCCACCAGCAGTTCGTCTTGGCCCTCCGTGGAGACCCAGTACTTC. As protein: CATSSSSWPSVETQYF.

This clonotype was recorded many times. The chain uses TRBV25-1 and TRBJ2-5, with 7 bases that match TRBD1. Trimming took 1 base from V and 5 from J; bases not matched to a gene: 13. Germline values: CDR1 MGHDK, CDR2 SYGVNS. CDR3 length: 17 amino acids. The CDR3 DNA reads TGTGCCAGCAGTGAATGGTCGGACAGGTCGATGGTGGAGACCCAGTACTTC. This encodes CASSEWSDRSMVETQYF.

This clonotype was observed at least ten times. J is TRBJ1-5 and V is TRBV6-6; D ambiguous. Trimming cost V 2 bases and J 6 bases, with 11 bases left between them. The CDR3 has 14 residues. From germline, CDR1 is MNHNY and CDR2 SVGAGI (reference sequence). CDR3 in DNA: TGTGCCAGCAGTTACCCCCAAGGAGGTCAGCCCCAGCATTTT. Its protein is CASSYPQGGQPQHF.

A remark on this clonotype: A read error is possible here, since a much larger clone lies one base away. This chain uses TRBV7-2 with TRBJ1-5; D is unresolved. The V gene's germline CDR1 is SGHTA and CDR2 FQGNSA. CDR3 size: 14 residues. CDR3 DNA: TGTGCCAGCAGCTTAGTTCCGCGGGATCAGCCCCGGCATTTT. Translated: CASSLVPRDQPRHF.

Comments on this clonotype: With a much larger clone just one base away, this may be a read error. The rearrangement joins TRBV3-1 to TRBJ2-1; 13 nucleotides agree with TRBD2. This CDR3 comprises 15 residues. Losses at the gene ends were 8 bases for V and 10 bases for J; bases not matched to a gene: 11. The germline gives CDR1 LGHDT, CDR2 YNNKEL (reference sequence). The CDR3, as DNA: TGTGCCAGCGGCTTCACTAGCGGGGGGGCCCGGGAGCAGTTCTTC. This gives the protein CASGFTSGGAREQFF.